This T cell receptor (beta chain) was identified during a study of T cell clonality in common variable immunodeficiency. Study conclusions and caveats: Fewer TCRbeta clones were shared among CVID subjects than controls. Common variable immunodeficiency TCR beta sequences reportedly had fewer deletions and N-nucleotide insertions.

CVID and control samples used equivalent genomic DNA input. Data came from immunoSEQ multiplex PCR; TCRdb stores just in-frame clones and leaves some out. This sample carries roughly 30,000 clones and no singletons, and around 3% goes to the top ten. Germline loops: CDR1 WNHNN, CDR2 SYGVQD (reference sequence). The V segment lost 5 bases and the J segment 6 bases; nucleotides outside the gene matches: 10. This CDR3 comprises 15 residues. This clone was seen at least ten times. As yet, its antigen is unknown. From the germline J gene comes the end of the CDR3, since the read stops 3 residues before it. This clonotype was obtained from a human donor with common variable immunodeficiency. The chain recombines TRBV10-1 with TRBJ2-1; 7 nucleotides match TRBD1. The sequencing sample was made of peripheral blood mononuclear cells. CDR3 sequence reads: CASSRTGPPSNEQFF. The part of the CDR3 DNA that was read is TGCGCCAGCAGTAGGACAGGACCACCCTCCAATGAG.